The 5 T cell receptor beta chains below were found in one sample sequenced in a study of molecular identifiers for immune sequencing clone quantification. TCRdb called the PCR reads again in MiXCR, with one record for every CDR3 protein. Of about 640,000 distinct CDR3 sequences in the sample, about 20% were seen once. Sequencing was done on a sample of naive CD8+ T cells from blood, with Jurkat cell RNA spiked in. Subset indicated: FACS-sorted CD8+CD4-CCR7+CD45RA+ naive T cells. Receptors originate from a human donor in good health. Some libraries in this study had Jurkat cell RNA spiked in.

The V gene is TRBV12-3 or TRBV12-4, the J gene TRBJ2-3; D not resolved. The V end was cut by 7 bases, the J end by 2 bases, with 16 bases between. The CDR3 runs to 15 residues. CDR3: CASTSPRHYTDTQYF. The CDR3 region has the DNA TGTGCCAGCACTTCCCCCCGCCACTACACAGATACGCAGTATTTT.

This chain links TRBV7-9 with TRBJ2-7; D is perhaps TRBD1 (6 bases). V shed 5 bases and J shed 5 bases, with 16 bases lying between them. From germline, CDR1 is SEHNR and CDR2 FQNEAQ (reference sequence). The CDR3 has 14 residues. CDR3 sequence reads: CASSPAQTGHEQYF. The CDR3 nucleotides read TGTGCCAGCAGCCCCGCCCAGACAGGCCACGAGCAGTACTTC.

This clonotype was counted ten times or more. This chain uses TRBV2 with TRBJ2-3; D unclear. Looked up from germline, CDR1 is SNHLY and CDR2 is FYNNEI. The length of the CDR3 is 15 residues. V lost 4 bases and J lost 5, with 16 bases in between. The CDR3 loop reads CASSGGTRAGDTQYF. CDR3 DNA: TGTGCCAGCAGTGGCGGCACCCGAGCAGGAGATACGCAGTATTTT.

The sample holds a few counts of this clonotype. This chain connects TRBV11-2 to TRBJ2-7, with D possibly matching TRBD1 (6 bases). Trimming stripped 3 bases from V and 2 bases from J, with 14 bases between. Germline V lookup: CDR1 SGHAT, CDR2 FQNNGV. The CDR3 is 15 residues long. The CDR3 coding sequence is TGTGCCAGCAGCTTGTTGACAGGTACCCCCTACGAGCAGTACTTC. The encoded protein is CASSLLTGTPYEQYF.

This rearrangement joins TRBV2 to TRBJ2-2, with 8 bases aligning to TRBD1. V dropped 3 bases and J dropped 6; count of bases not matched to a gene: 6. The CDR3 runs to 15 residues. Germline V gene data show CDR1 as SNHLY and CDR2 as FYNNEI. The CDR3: CASSDWPGGAGELFF. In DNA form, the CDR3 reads TGTGCCAGCAGTGATTGGCCAGGGGGCGCCGGGGAGCTGTTTTTT. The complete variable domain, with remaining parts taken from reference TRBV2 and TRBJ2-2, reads EPEVTQTPSHQVTQMGQEVILRCVPISNHLYFYWYRQILGQKVEFLVSFYNNEISEKSEIFDDQFSVERPDGSNFTLKIRSTKLEDSAMYFCASSDWPGGAGELFFGEGSRLTVL.